Listed here is a single TCR beta chain. The antigen remains unidentified. The data were produced by immunoSEQ multiplex PCR, yet TCRdb's version contains in-frame clones alone and is incomplete. The repertoire holds 70,000 to 90,000 clones, with approximately 86% as singletons. Time point denoted: blood 2 weeks post-SBRT. Treatment defined: 15 Gy SBRT to primary tumor, nephrectomy 4 weeks later. This sample stems from a study of radiation and T cells in renal cell carcinoma. Across the study: Nephrectomy followed 15 Gy stereotactic body radiation by 4 weeks.

The J segment lost 7 bases and the V segment lost 0 bases, leaving 5 bases of the junction unmatched. There are 14 residues in the CDR3. Germline V gene data show CDR1 as SEHNR and CDR2 as FQNEAQ (reference sequence). Study-level findings and limits: Pretreatment tumor biopsies were lacking, so baseline clonotypes are unknown.

The clonotype was recovered from a woman between 45 and 60 years old with renal cell carcinoma. The rearrangement links TRBV7-9 to TRBJ2-7; 8 bases match TRBD1. The specimen was blood, collected from a patient whose treatment included radiotherapy and nephrectomy. The CDR3 protein is CASSLAGRGLEQYF. Written as DNA, the CDR3 is TGTGCCAGCAGCTTAGCGGGCAGGGGGCTTGAGCAGTACTTC.